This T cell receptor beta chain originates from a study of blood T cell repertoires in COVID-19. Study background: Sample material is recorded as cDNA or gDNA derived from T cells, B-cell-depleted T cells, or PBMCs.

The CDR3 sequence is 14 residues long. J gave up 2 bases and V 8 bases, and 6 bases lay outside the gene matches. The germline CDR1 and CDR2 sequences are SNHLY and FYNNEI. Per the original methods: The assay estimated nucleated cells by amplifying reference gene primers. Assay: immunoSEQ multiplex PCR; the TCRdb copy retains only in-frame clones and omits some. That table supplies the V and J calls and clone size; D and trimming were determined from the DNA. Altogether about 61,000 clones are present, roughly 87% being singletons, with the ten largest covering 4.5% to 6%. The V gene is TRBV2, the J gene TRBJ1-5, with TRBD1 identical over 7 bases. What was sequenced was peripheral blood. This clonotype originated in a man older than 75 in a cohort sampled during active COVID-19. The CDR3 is CASALGQGNQPQHF. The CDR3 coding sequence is TGTGCCAGCGCACTAGGACAGGGCAATCAGCCCCAGCATTTT.